Presented here are 8 T cell receptor beta chains from one specimen sequenced in a study of CD8 T cells in ankylosing spondylitis (dated by TCRdb to 2016 to 2017). Library method: 5' RACE. Instrument used: Illumina HiSeq 2500. TCRdb reanalyzed the raw reads on its own, using fastp at Q25 for trimming and MiXCR for clone calling, and kept in-frame beta chains. Each entry is one CDR3 protein sequence, shown with its most common DNA and genes. In all, the sample holds about 260,000 distinct CDR3 sequences, and 20% of those were seen once. The ten top clones hold around 8% of the sample. The specimen sequenced was blood, either unsorted or a sorted T cell fraction (not recorded which). The receptors were gathered from a male donor with ankylosing spondylitis or in good health (not recorded which).

The chain employs TRBV5-1 and TRBJ2-5; 10 bases fit TRBD2. J gave up 5 bases and V 3 bases, and 7 bases lay outside the gene matches. Germline CDR1 reads SGHRS; CDR2 reads YFSETQ. The CDR3 has 15 residues. The CDR3 DNA reads as TGCGCCAGCAGCTGGGTAGCGGGGGGAGATGAGACCCAGTACTTC. It codes for CASSWVAGGDETQYF.

At least ten counts were recorded for this clonotype. V gene TRBV4-2 combines with J gene TRBJ1-1, with 10 bases fitting TRBD1. The CDR3 has 15 amino acids. In germline, CDR1 is LGHNA, CDR2 YNFKEQ. V gave up 0 bases and J gave up 4 bases; unmatched junction bases: 2. The CDR3 sequence is CASSQEWDRGTEAFF. The CDR3 region has the DNA TGTGCCAGCAGCCAAGAATGGGACAGGGGCACTGAAGCTTTCTTT.

The chain links TRBV3-1 to TRBJ2-1; D is possibly TRBD2 (6 bases). CDR3 length: 16 residues. From germline, CDR1 is LGHDT and CDR2 YNNKEL (reference sequence). Trimming left V 0 bases short and J 8 bases short, with 17 bases between. The CDR3 spells CASSQDWGGTGDEQFF. Written as DNA, the CDR3 is TGTGCCAGCAGCCAAGACTGGGGCGGCACGGGGGATGAGCAGTTCTTC.

The chain recombines TRBV11-2 with TRBJ2-1; weak D call: TRBD2 (6 bases). The CDR3 runs to 15 residues. Trimming shortened V by 3 bases and J by 1 base, and 10 bases separated the two germline ends. The germline V gene encodes CDR1 SGHAT and CDR2 FQNNGV. DNA for the CDR3: TGTGCCAGCAGCTTCGGAGCGGGTTCCTACAATGAGCAGTTCTTC. It specifies CASSFGAGSYNEQFF.

A word on this clonotype: Being one base from a much bigger clone, this may be a read error. This chain uses TRBV10-3 with TRBJ1-5, with D possibly matching TRBD1 (5 bases). Trimming took off 1 base at V and 2 bases at J, with 6 bases between the two ends. This CDR3 contains 14 residues. Germline CDR1 is ENHRY and CDR2 is SYGVKD. This CDR3 is CAISEWDGNQPQHF. CDR3 DNA sequence: TGTGCCATCAGTGAGTGGGACGGCAATCAGCCCCAGCATTTT.

This clonotype was detected a few times. This rearrangement joins TRBV5-1 to TRBJ1-1; no reliable D call. V was cut by 1 base and J by 3 bases, with 13 bases left in between. The CDR3 loop spans 15 amino acids. CDR1 SGHRS and CDR2 YFSETQ come from the germline V gene. The CDR3 protein is CASSLRTPVDTEAFF. As DNA, the CDR3 is TGCGCCAGCAGCTTGAGGACTCCTGTGGACACTGAAGCTTTCTTT.

In this sample, this clonotype turned up many times. This chain joins TRBV6-6 and TRBJ1-1; D is unclear. The V end lost 6 bases, the J end lost 8 bases, and 10 bases lay between the germline ends. Germline lookup yields CDR1 MNHNY and CDR2 SVGAGI (reference sequence). This CDR3 comprises 11 residues. The chain's CDR3 is CASSPAQEAFF. CDR3 nucleotides: TGTGCCAGCAGCCCGGCTCAAGAAGCTTTCTTT.

This clonotype turned up a few times. The chain joins TRBV14 to TRBJ1-2, with D uncertain. Germline CDR1 SGHDN, CDR2 FVKESK. The CDR3 spans 14 residues. V was shortened by 4 bases and J by 2 bases, with 11 bases between the two germline ends. CDR3 protein: CASSLREDNYGYTF. DNA for the CDR3: TGTGCCAGCAGCCTAAGGGAAGACAACTATGGCTACACCTTC.